This T cell receptor beta chain emerged from a study of cytomegalovirus exposure and HLA in healthy donors. Looking at the study overall: Among roughly 180 million T cells, an earlier analysis found roughly 110 million unique TCR beta sequences.

Details on this clone: Its antigen remains unknown.

The CDR3 runs to 16 residues. Germline V gene sequence: CDR1 SGHNT, CDR2 YYREEE (reference sequence). V shed 1 base and J 6 bases; nucleotides not matched to a gene: 7. Broader study findings: Among the CMV-associated chains, three were confirmed in vitro as specific for CMV antigens. Several of the most significant clusters appeared, in a later analysis, to be linked to common viral pathogens. Among donors in an Asian-associated ancestry cluster, a later analysis reportedly found fewer N-insertions than the roughly 700-donor mean.

A multiplex PCR was run with 60 Vbeta primers and 13 Jbeta primers. Libraries were prepared by immunoSEQ multiplex PCR; TCRdb keeps only in-frame clonotypes and omits some of them. The repertoire table contains 130,000 or so clones. This chain uses TRBV5-4 with TRBJ2-2; 9 bases are shared with TRBD2. The sequencing input was PBMCs. This receptor was taken from a woman between 18 and 29 years old in good health and CMV-seronegative. The CDR3 sequence is CASSLLGGRAAGELFF. The CDR3 coding sequence is TGTGCCAGCAGCTTGTTGGGCGGGAGGGCCGCCGGGGAGCTGTTTTTT.